This T cell receptor beta chain stems from a study of Tregs in tolerant kidney transplant recipients. Recipients received nonmyeloablative bone marrow transplants from related graft donors, with transient mixed chimerism. Thawed PBMCs were FACS-sorted into unstimulated CD4+CD25+CD127- regulatory T cells, CD4+CD25- non-regulatory cells, CD4 and CD8 cells. Profiling relied on immunoSEQ multiplex PCR, and the TCRdb table lists in-frame clones only, not all of them. Of 81,000 or so clones in the sample, 90% to 95% were seen once. With respect to this clone: Its target is not known.

Findings of the study overall: For some patients, primers changed over time, blocking nucleotide-level comparison. Biological reproducibility was not directly addressed, but technical replication error appeared minimal. Donor-specific Treg expansion exceeded global Treg expansion in tolerant patients, suggesting antigen drive.

V was cut by 11 bases and J by 5 bases, with 15 bases left in between. The CDR3 is made up of 12 amino acids. Germline assignment: CDR1 SNHLY and CDR2 FYNNEI. This sequence was found in a human patient who received a combined kidney and bone marrow transplant. Some T cells could come from the graft donor. Material: CD4+ T cells from blood (PBMCs), obtained 24 months after the transplant. The J gene is TRBJ2-5, the V gene TRBV2; weak D call: TRBD2 (6 bases). This CDR3 is CAVRRVGETQYF. In DNA, the CDR3 is TGTGCCGTTCGGAGGGTGGGGGAGACCCAGTACTTC.